This TCR beta chain was sequenced during a study of shared clonotypes between healthy human individuals. Assay: immunoSEQ multiplex PCR; the TCRdb copy retains only in-frame clones and omits some. The table has 850,000 to 1,200,000 clones, about three quarters seen once; the top ten hold 1.4%. The CDR3 has 13 residues. Germline assignment: CDR1 KGHSH and CDR2 LQKENI. V lost 2 bases to trimming and J lost 3 bases, with 8 bases between them. The material sequenced was memory CD4+ T cells sorted from blood. Subset: CD45RA-negative fraction. V and J are TRBV18 and TRBJ2-7; possible D gene TRBD2, 6 bases. The clonotype was recovered from a young man in good health. CDR3 in DNA: TGTGCCAGCTCACCAGGGGGGTACTACGAGCAGTACTTC. It is translated as CASSPGGYYEQYF.